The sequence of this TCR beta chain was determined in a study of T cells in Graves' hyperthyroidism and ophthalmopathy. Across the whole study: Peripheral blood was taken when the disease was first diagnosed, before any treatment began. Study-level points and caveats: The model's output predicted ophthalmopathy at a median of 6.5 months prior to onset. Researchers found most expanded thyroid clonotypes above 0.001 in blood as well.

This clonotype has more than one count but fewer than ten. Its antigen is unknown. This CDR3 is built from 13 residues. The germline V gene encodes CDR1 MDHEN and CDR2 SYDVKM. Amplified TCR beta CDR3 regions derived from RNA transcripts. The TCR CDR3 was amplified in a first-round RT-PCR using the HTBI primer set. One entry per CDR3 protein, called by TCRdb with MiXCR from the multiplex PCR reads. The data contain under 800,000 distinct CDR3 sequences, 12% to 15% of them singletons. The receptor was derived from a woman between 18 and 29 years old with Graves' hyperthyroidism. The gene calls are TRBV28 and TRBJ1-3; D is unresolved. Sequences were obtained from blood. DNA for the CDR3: TGTGCAACCGTCGTGTTGGATCGGAACACCATATATTTT. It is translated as CATVVLDRNTIYF.